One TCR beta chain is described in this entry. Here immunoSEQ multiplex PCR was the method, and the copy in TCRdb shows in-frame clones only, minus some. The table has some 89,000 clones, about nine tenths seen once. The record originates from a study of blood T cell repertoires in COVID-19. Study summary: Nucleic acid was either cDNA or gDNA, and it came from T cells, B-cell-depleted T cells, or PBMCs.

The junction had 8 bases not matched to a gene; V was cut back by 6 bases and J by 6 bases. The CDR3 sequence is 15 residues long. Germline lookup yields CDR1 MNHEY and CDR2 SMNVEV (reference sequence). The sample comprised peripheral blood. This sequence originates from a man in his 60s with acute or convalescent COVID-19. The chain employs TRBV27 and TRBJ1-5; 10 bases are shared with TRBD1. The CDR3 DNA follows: TGTGCCAGCAGCAAAAGACAGGGGGCGAGTCAGCCCCAGCATTTT. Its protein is CASSKRQGASQPQHF.